Listed here are 20 T cell receptor beta chains from one sample, sequenced in a study of blood T cell repertoires in COVID-19. The assay was immunoSEQ multiplex PCR, and TCRdb's table has in-frame clones only and misses some. This table holds under 250,000 clones, around 86% found once. Sequencing used peripheral blood. All receptors come from a man aged 25-40 years who had recovered from COVID-19.

The CDR3 sequence is CATSDPRTGRGKAGELFF. DNA of the CDR3: TGTGCCACCAGTGATCCCCGGACAGGAAGGGGTAAAGCCGGGGAGCTGTTTTTT. The rearrangement links TRBV24-1 to TRBJ2-2; 7 positions agree with TRBD1. This CDR3 region has 18 residues. V shed 3 bases and J 6 bases; nucleotides not matched to a gene: 15. Germline CDR1 and CDR2: KGHDR and SFDVKD.

The V gene is TRBV7-9, the J gene TRBJ2-1, with D tentatively TRBD1 (5 bases). This CDR3 has 15 residues. Germline lookup yields CDR1 SEHNR and CDR2 FQNEAQ (reference sequence). Trimming shortened V by 1 base and J by 9 bases, and 16 bases separated the two germline ends. CDR3 DNA sequence: TGTGCCAGCAGCTTAGGGGGCAGATCGAGACCTGAGCAGTTCTTC. This translates into CASSLGGRSRPEQFF.

The chain links TRBV4-2 to TRBJ2-7; D unresolved. The CDR3 length is 12 residues. The germline V gene encodes CDR1 LGHNA and CDR2 YNFKEQ. Trimming pared 0 bases from V and 7 bases from J, leaving 7 bases between. The CDR3 sequence: CASSQEGSEQYF. DNA of the CDR3: TGTGCCAGCAGCCAAGAGGGCAGTGAGCAGTACTTC.

The CDR3 nucleotides read TGTGCCAGCAGCCAGCGGGTGGAGGGAGACGAGCAGTACTTC. This gives the protein CASSQRVEGDEQYF. The J gene is TRBJ2-7, the V gene TRBV7-6, with D tentatively TRBD2 (6 bases). The CDR3 is 14 amino acids. Deletions cut 5 bases from V and 5 bases from J, with 16 bases between. The germline V gene encodes CDR1 SGHVS and CDR2 FNYEAQ.

This chain connects TRBV28 to TRBJ2-7; 10 nucleotides agree with TRBD1. This CDR3 is 16 amino acids long. V gave up 5 bases and J gave up 9 bases; unmatched junction bases: 16. Per the germline V gene, CDR1 is MDHEN and CDR2 is SYDVKM. The CDR3 DNA reads as TGTGCCAGCAGTATGATCCGGGACAGGGGACTTATTTGGCAGTACGTC. Its protein is CASSMIRDRGLIWQYV.

The rearrangement links TRBV19 to TRBJ1-5, with 11 nucleotides matching TRBD1. Germline trimming cut 5 bases from V and 3 bases from J; bases unmatched to any gene: 9. The CDR3 is 17 residues long. The germline V gene encodes CDR1 LNHDA and CDR2 SQIVND (reference sequence). The CDR3 sequence is CASSSVRGQGANQPQHF. CDR3 coding DNA: TGTGCCAGTAGTTCGGTCCGAGGACAGGGGGCCAATCAGCCCCAGCATTTT.

The J gene is TRBJ2-3, the V gene TRBV7-2; the D gene is possibly TRBD1 (5 bases). CDR3 length: 13 residues. Trimming stripped 3 bases from V and 7 bases from J, with 11 bases between. Germline CDR1 is SGHTA and CDR2 is FQGNSA. The CDR3 DNA reads TGTGCCAGCAGCTTGGGGCTGTTCCATACGCAGTATTTT. This sequence encodes CASSLGLFHTQYF.

The chain is built from TRBV9 and TRBJ2-1, with TRBD2 as a possible D gene (6 bases). Germline values: CDR1 SGDLS, CDR2 YYNGEE. The CDR3 runs 17 residues. V lost 4 bases to trimming and J lost 2 bases, with 19 bases between them. CDR3 sequence reads: CASSPHWGDQTYNEQFF. CDR3 DNA sequence: TGTGCCAGCAGCCCCCACTGGGGGGACCAAACCTACAATGAGCAGTTCTTC.

The rearrangement links TRBV7-8 to TRBJ2-3; D not certain. Looked up from germline, CDR1 is SGHVS and CDR2 is FQNEAQ. The CDR3 covers 16 residues. Trimming took off 7 bases at V and 2 bases at J, with 19 bases between the two ends. The CDR3 nucleotides are TGTGCCAGCAACCTACGTTCCCCTTTCACCACAGATACGCAGTATTTT. Its translation: CASNLRSPFTTDTQYF.

The chain combines TRBV6-6 with TRBJ2-1; D unresolved. Germline V gene data show CDR1 as MNHNY and CDR2 as SVGAGI (reference sequence). Trimming stripped 0 bases from V and 6 bases from J, with 6 bases between. The CDR3 is 13 residues long. The CDR3 region is CASSYSEINEQFF. In DNA, the CDR3 is TGTGCCAGCAGTTACTCGGAGATCAATGAGCAGTTCTTC.

The chain uses TRBV11-3 and TRBJ2-5; possibly TRBD2 for D (6 bases). This CDR3 has 12 amino acids. Trimming cost V 2 bases and J 7 bases, with 8 bases left between them. Per germline, CDR1 SGHNT and CDR2 YENEEA. The CDR3 DNA follows: TGTGCCAGCAGCTTATCCGGGAGGACCCAGTACTTC. Its protein is CASSLSGRTQYF.

The chain has TRBV6-5 and TRBJ1-2, with TRBD1 matching over 9 bases. CDR1 is MNHEY, CDR2 SVGAGI, per germline. The ends lost 5 bases at V and 6 bases at J; junction bases unmatched: 7. The CDR3 runs to 14 residues. The CDR3 DNA reads TGTGCCAGCAGTAAAAGAGGACAGGGGAATGGCTACACCTTC. This sequence encodes CASSKRGQGNGYTF.

The chain joins TRBV10-1 to TRBJ1-2, with 8 bases lining up with TRBD1. The V segment lost 4 bases and the J segment 4 bases; nucleotides outside the gene matches: 20. Per the germline V gene, CDR1 is WNHNN and CDR2 is SYGVQD (reference sequence). The CDR3 length is 19 residues. DNA for the CDR3: TGCGCCAGCAGTGGGGCGCTGCGGGACAGGTGCTGGCGGGGCTATGGCTACACCTTC. It yields the protein CASSGALRDRCWRGYGYTF.

This clone was counted between two and nine times. The chain's CDR3 is CASSQTTGPNQPQHF. CDR3 sequence (DNA): TGTGCCAGCAGCCAAACGACAGGGCCTAATCAGCCCCAGCATTTT. V usage is TRBV3-1 (or the pseudogene TRBV3-2) and J usage is TRBJ1-5; 7 nucleotides align to TRBD1. Trimming took 2 bases from V and 4 from J; bases not matched to a gene: 5. The CDR3 totals 15 residues. Germline V gives CDR1 LGHDT, CDR2 YNNKEL (reference sequence).

This chain links TRBV9 with TRBJ1-4; D unresolved. Per germline, CDR1 SGDLS and CDR2 YYNGEE. CDR3 size: 16 residues. The ends were cut back, 4 bases at V and 5 bases at J, with 18 bases in the middle. The CDR3, as DNA: TGTGCCAGCAGCCTTCCCCGCGGGCAAGGAAATGAAAAACTGTTTTTT. It is translated as CASSLPRGQGNEKLFF.

This chain's CDR3 is CASSPQAPRGPYNEQFF. The CDR3 coding sequence is TGTGCCAGCTCACCCCAGGCCCCCAGGGGCCCCTACAATGAGCAGTTCTTC. The V gene is TRBV18, the J gene TRBJ2-1, with D maybe TRBD1 (6 bases). Germline V CDR1 and CDR2: KGHSH, LQKENI. V lost 3 bases, J lost 2 bases, and 17 bases lay in between. This CDR3 contains 17 residues.

This chain uses TRBV19 with TRBJ2-1; 7 positions agree with TRBD2. The germline gives CDR1 LNHDA, CDR2 SQIVND (reference sequence). The ends lost 3 bases at V and 7 bases at J; junction bases unmatched: 9. CDR3 size: 15 residues. The CDR3 DNA reads TGTGCCAGTAGTATGATCACGGGGGGATGGAATGAGCAGTTCTTC. Encoded protein: CASSMITGGWNEQFF.

This chain connects TRBV10-2 to TRBJ1-2; D may be TRBD1 (5 bases). The CDR3 consists of 12 residues. The V and J ends lost 6 bases and 3 bases respectively, with 8 bases between them. Germline V gene lookup returns CDR1 WSHSY and CDR2 SAAADI. The chain's CDR3 is CASRGHYYGYTF. The CDR3 DNA sequence: TGCGCCAGCAGAGGACATTACTATGGCTACACCTTC.

This clone was detected a few times. The chain is built from TRBV6-5 and TRBJ2-7; 10 bases agree with TRBD1. Germline V CDR1 and CDR2: MNHEY, SVGAGI. Unmatched junction bases numbered 4, after V lost 6 bases and J lost 5 bases. The CDR3 loop spans 13 amino acids. The CDR3 bases are TGTGCCAGCAGCCTGACAGGGGGCGACGAGCAGTACGTC. It encodes CASSLTGGDEQYV.

The rearrangement links TRBV27 to TRBJ2-1; D is unclear. Germline assignment: CDR1 MNHEY and CDR2 SMNVEV (reference sequence). The CDR3 consists of 12 residues. The CDR3 sequence is CPPSSSYNEQFF. CDR3 bases: TGTCCCCCCTCCAGCTCCTACAATGAGCAGTTCTTC.